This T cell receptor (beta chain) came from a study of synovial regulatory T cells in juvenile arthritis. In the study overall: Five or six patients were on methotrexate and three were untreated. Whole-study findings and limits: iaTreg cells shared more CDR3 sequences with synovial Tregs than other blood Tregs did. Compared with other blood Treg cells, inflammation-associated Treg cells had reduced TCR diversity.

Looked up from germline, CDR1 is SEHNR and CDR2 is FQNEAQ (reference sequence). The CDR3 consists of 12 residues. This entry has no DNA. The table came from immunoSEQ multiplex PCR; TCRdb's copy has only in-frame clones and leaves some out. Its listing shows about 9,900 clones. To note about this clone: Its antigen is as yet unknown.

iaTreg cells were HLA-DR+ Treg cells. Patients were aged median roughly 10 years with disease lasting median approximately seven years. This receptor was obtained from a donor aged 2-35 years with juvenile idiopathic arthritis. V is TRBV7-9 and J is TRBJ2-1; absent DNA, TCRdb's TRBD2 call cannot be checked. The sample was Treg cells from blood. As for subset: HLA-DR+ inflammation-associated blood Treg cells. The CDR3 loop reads CASSLNSGEQFF.